This entry is about one T cell receptor (beta chain). In the original workflow: Amplification of reference gene primers was used by the study to estimate nucleated cell counts. Profiled with immunoSEQ multiplex PCR; TCRdb holds only in-frame clones, not every one. Clone size and V and J calls were adopted from that table, with D and trimming inferred from the DNA. This sample carries around 140,000 clones, around 80% of them seen once, and the ten largest clones take roughly 15%. Trimming shortened V by 4 bases and J by 0 bases, and 10 bases separated the two germline ends. The CDR3 extends over 14 amino acids. Per germline, CDR1 SGHRS and CDR2 YFSETQ. The sample is drawn from a study of blood T cell repertoires in COVID-19. Overall study context: Collection of acute and convalescent COVID-19 samples took place in the United States, Italy and Spain. In each case, the material was cDNA or gDNA derived from T cells, B-cell-depleted T cells, or PBMCs.

Sequencing input: peripheral blood. The chain joins TRBV5-1 to TRBJ1-1; perhaps TRBD1 as D (6 bases). The TCR sequence derives from a human donor with acute or convalescent COVID-19. The donor label of this sample is uncertain. CDR3 coding DNA: TGCGCCAGCAGCCCGGGACACATGAACACTGAAGCTTTCTTT. It encodes CASSPGHMNTEAFF.